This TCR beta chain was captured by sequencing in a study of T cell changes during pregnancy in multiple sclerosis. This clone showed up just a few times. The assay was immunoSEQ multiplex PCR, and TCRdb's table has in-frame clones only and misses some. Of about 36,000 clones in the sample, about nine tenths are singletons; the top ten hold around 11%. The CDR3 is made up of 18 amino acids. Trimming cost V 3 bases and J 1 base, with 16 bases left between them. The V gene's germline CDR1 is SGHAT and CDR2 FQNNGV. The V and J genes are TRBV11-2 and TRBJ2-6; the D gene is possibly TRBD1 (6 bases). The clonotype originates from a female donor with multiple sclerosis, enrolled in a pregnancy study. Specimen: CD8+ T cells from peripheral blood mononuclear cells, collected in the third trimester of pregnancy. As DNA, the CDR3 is TGTGCCAGCAGCTTTACCGGCAGGGGAAGTTCTGGGGCCAACGTCCTGACTTTC. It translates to CASSFTGRGSSGANVLTF.